The 21 T cell receptor beta chains in this list originate from one sample, sequenced in a study of blood T cell repertoires in COVID-19. The repertoire was sequenced with immunoSEQ multiplex PCR; TCRdb's copy has only in-frame clones and lacks some. The sample shows 400,000 to 500,000 clones, 88% of them seen only once. The specimen was PBMCs or T cells enriched from blood (not recorded which). The receptors stem from a woman younger than 35 who had been exposed to COVID-19.

V gene TRBV24-1 combines with J gene TRBJ1-2; a possible D gene is TRBD1 (5 bases). Germline CDR1 KGHDR, CDR2 SFDVKD. Trimming cost V 4 bases and J 4 bases, with 12 bases left between them. CDR3 length: 14 amino acids. The CDR3 bases are TGTGCCACCAGTGACGGGGGGAGTGGCTATGGCTACACCTTC. As protein: CATSDGGSGYGYTF.

The rearrangement uses TRBV6-5 and TRBJ2-2, with 9 bases fitting TRBD1. The CDR3 spans 16 residues. Germline CDR1 MNHEY, CDR2 SVGAGI. V lost 1 base, J lost 5 bases, and 5 bases stayed unmatched. The CDR3 region has the DNA TGTGCCAGCAGTTACTGGGGGACAGGGCTGACCGGGGAGCTGTTTTTT. This translates into CASSYWGTGLTGELFF.

Turning to this clone: The sample holds other DNA sequences that translate to the same CDR3. This chain uses TRBV25-1 with TRBJ1-2; 8 bases map to TRBD1. CDR1 MGHDK and CDR2 SYGVNS come from the germline V gene. The V and J ends lost 1 base and 7 bases, in that order; junction bases with no gene match: 5. This CDR3 is 14 amino acids long. The CDR3 sequence: CASSEWAGGGGYTF. CDR3 DNA sequence: TGTGCCAGCAGTGAATGGGCAGGGGGCGGTGGCTACACCTTC.

Remarks on this clone: One end of the junction is discordant with germline, which a read error may explain. The V call is TRBV7-9, the J call TRBJ1-5; D remains unclear. This CDR3 contains 11 residues. In germline, CDR1 is SEHNR, CDR2 FQNEAQ (reference sequence). CDR3 bases: TGTGCCAGCAGCTTATCCGACACGGTTTATTTT. It specifies CASSLSDTVYF.

The gene calls are TRBV10-3 and TRBJ2-1; weak D call: TRBD1 (5 bases). The CDR3 is 14 amino acids. The V gene lost 4 bases and the J gene lost 5 bases, with 12 bases spanning the gap. Germline loops: CDR1 ENHRY, CDR2 SYGVKD. The CDR3 bases are TGTGCCATCAGTGGGGGCAGGTTGGACAATGAGCAGTTCTTC. It is translated as CAISGGRLDNEQFF.

Only a few counts were recorded for this clone. The genes are TRBV28 and TRBJ2-7; 9 bases agree with TRBD1. The V gene's germline CDR1 is MDHEN and CDR2 SYDVKM. The CDR3 runs 14 residues. V lost 5 bases to trimming and J lost 5 bases; unmatched junction nucleotides: 7. Here the CDR3 reads CASSKGQGLNEQYF. The CDR3 DNA sequence: TGTGCCAGCAGTAAGGGACAGGGTCTCAACGAGCAGTACTTC.

The chain employs TRBV6-5 and TRBJ2-7, with D tentatively TRBD2 (7 bases). CDR3 length equals 14 residues. The V end was cut by 5 bases, the J end by 12 bases, with 23 bases between. Germline V gene sequence: CDR1 MNHEY, CDR2 SVGAGI. CDR3: CASSKGGATRDLYF. CDR3 in DNA: TGTGCCAGCAGTAAGGGGGGGGCGACGCGCGACCTGTACTTC.

V is TRBV30 and J is TRBJ1-2, with 7 bases lining up with TRBD1. The germline V gene has CDR1 GTSNPN and CDR2 SVGIG (reference sequence). The CDR3 sequence is 15 residues long. V trimming: 5 bases; J trimming: 5 bases; junction bases outside the gene matches: 14. The CDR3 region has the DNA TGTGCCTGGGGACCCTCAGGACAGGCGGAATATGGCTACACCTTC. Its protein product is CAWGPSGQAEYGYTF.

For the CDR3, the DNA is TGTGCCAGCAGTTACAGCGGAGCCTCCTACAATGAGCAGTTCTTC. Amino acid sequence: CASSYSGASYNEQFF. This chain joins TRBV11-2 and TRBJ2-1, with D maybe TRBD2 (5 bases). Germline CDR1 is SGHAT and CDR2 is FQNNGV. This CDR3 contains 15 residues. Trimming took off 6 bases at V and 0 bases at J, with 12 bases between the two ends.

The J gene is TRBJ2-7, the V gene TRBV9; 7 positions agree with TRBD1. J lost 0 bases, V lost 3 bases, and 3 bases had no gene match. CDR1 and CDR2 from the germline V gene are SGDLS and YYNGEE. The CDR3 covers 14 residues. CDR3 coding DNA: TGTGCCAGCAGCGGCCGGGACAGCTCCTACGAGCAGTACTTC. As protein: CASSGRDSSYEQYF.

The V call is TRBV15, the J call TRBJ1-4; tentative D call: TRBD1 (5 bases). Per the germline V gene, CDR1 is LNHNV and CDR2 is YYDKDF (reference sequence). Trimming removed 4 bases from V and 6 bases from J, with 12 bases in between. This CDR3 spans 14 amino acids. The CDR3 protein is CATSKEGRDEKLFF. In nucleotides, the CDR3 is TGTGCCACCAGCAAGGAGGGCAGGGATGAAAAACTGTTTTTT.

The rearrangement uses TRBV19 and TRBJ2-3; 9 nucleotides agree with TRBD1. There are 14 residues in the CDR3. The trim removed 1 base at V and 4 bases at J, leaving 0 bases unmatched. Germline values: CDR1 LNHDA, CDR2 SQIVND (reference sequence). The CDR3 sequence: CASSIGQGADTQYF. In DNA form, the CDR3 reads TGTGCCAGTAGTATAGGACAGGGGGCAGATACGCAGTATTTT.

This sequence joins TRBV4-1 and TRBJ2-1, with 9 bases identical to TRBD1. Germline lookup yields CDR1 MGHRA and CDR2 YSYEKL. The J segment lost 2 bases and the V segment lost 4 bases, leaving 3 bases of the junction unmatched. The CDR3 spans 15 residues. The CDR3 loop reads CASSLGQGPYNEQFF. In DNA, the CDR3 is TGCGCCAGCAGCCTTGGACAGGGGCCCTACAATGAGCAGTTCTTC.

The chain employs TRBV19 and TRBJ1-4; 8 bases are a match to TRBD1. Germline CDR1 and CDR2: LNHDA and SQIVND (reference sequence). Trimming removed 7 bases from V and 2 bases from J; junction bases left unmatched: 6. The CDR3 consists of 15 residues. CDR3 sequence reads: CASTDRVSTNEKLFF. The CDR3 nucleotides read TGTGCCAGTACGGACAGGGTGTCGACTAATGAAAAACTGTTTTTT.

In this sample, this clone turned up once. The gene calls are TRBV19 and TRBJ1-1, with D possibly matching TRBD1 (5 bases). From germline, CDR1 is LNHDA and CDR2 SQIVND (reference sequence). This CDR3 spans 13 amino acids. V was clipped by 4 bases and J by 5 bases, with 11 bases between them. CDR3 nucleotides: TGTGCCAGTAGTAAGGAGGGGACTACTGAAGCTTTCTTT. Translating gives CASSKEGTTEAFF.

This chain connects TRBV7-2 to TRBJ2-7; TRBD2 matches at 7 bases. The germline V gene has CDR1 SGHTA and CDR2 FQGNSA. The CDR3 extends over 14 amino acids. The V segment lost 3 bases and the J segment 5 bases; nucleotides outside the gene matches: 7. The CDR3 sequence is CASSFVAGVHEQYF. The CDR3 region has the DNA TGTGCCAGCAGCTTTGTTGCGGGGGTCCACGAGCAGTACTTC.

V is TRBV18 and J is TRBJ1-4; 7 nucleotides agree with TRBD1. Germline CDR1 reads KGHSH; CDR2 reads LQKENI. The CDR3 is 17 residues long. V lost 0 bases to trimming and J lost 9 bases; unmatched junction nucleotides: 13. Here the CDR3 DNA reads TGTGCCAGCTCACCACCAGGGGCCCTGGGGACAGCAAAAAAACTGTTTTTT. This sequence encodes CASSPPGALGTAKKLFF.

This clone was recorded once. The V gene is TRBV18, the J gene TRBJ2-5, with 11 bases that match TRBD2. The CDR3 consists of 15 residues. Per the germline V gene, CDR1 is KGHSH and CDR2 is LQKENI. V shed 3 bases, J shed 4 bases, and the junction held 4 bases outside the gene matches. The CDR3 here is CASSPLAGGAETQYF. For the CDR3, the DNA is TGTGCCAGCTCACCGCTAGCGGGAGGCGCAGAGACCCAGTACTTC.

This clone was detected only once. The V and J genes are TRBV6-5 and TRBJ1-1; possibly TRBD1 for D (6 bases). The V end lost 2 bases, the J end lost 8 bases, and 9 bases lay between the germline ends. Germline V gene sequence: CDR1 MNHEY, CDR2 SVGAGI. The CDR3 is 12 amino acids. CDR3 sequence: CASSYGQREAFF. As DNA, the CDR3 is TGTGCCAGCAGTTACGGACAGAGAGAAGCTTTCTTT.

V gene TRBV30 combines with J gene TRBJ1-1; TRBD1 agrees at 10 bases. The CDR3 extends over 15 amino acids. V lost 6 bases, J lost 4 bases, and 11 bases stayed unmatched. Per germline, CDR1 GTSNPN and CDR2 SVGIG (reference sequence). Here the CDR3 reads CACKDRGRFRTEAFF. The CDR3 coding sequence is TGTGCCTGCAAAGACAGGGGGCGGTTTCGCACTGAAGCTTTCTTT.

The gene calls are TRBV9 and TRBJ1-3; D is unresolved. CDR1 and CDR2 (germline): SGDLS, YYNGEE. The CDR3 is made up of 11 amino acids. V shed 4 bases and J shed 9 bases, with 8 bases lying between them. In DNA form, the CDR3 reads TGTGCCAGCAGCCCCGGGAGCACCATATATTTT. This gives the protein CASSPGSTIYF.